Listed below are T cell receptor beta chains from one sample, sequenced in a study of OX40 agonist ivuxolimab in advanced cancers. Profiled with immunoSEQ multiplex PCR; TCRdb holds only in-frame clones, not every one. Of about 71,000 clones in the sample, about nine tenths were seen once. Sequenced material: CD4+ or CD8+ T cells sorted from blood, taken in a trial of the OX40 agonist ivuxolimab. The receptor set was obtained from an adult with an advanced solid tumor such as melanoma, head and neck, liver or kidney cancer. Each CDR3 is given without its conserved first and last residue. Size is stated for part of the rows, as once, few or many counts, or as a class when the clone is expanded.

>few|TRBJ1-5|TRBV7-9
ASSSGSNQPQH
>-|TRBJ2-7|TRBV28
ASSPVAGANYEQY
>-|TRBJ1-1|TRBV28
ASSILMGSEAF
>-|TRBJ1-2|TRBV4-3
ASSQDRMALNYGYT
>-|TRBJ1-1|TRBV5-4
ASSFGGTEAF
>-|TRBJ2-1|TRBV11-3
ASSFSGAYNEQF
>-|TRBJ1-4|TRBV7-9
ASSSGTGGGNEKLF
>once|TRBJ1-3|TRBV30
AWTGGTLGNTIY
>few|TRBJ2-1|TRBV29-1
SGRGLAGESDEQF
>-|TRBJ2-1|TRBV30
AWSVGGDNEQF
>once|TRBJ1-2|TRBV4-1
ASSQAPGSGYT
>-|TRBJ1-5|TRBV7-2
ASSITGGQGNQPQH
>-|TRBJ2-1|TRBV6-6
ASSYQTDSIYNEQF
>-|TRBJ2-1|TRBV19
ASSILSSGSGEQF
>-|TRBJ2-2|TRBV27
ASSLSGGELF
>-|TRBJ1-1|TRBV5-6
ASSFPDRVGTEAF
>once|TRBJ1-1|TRBV4-1
ASSPGLSLKEAF
>once|TRBJ2-3|TRBV10-1
ASSGERESDTQY
>-|TRBJ1-4|TRBV28
ASSPIGDGDEKLF
>-|TRBJ2-3|TRBV10-3
AISDPREMYADTQY
>-|TRBJ1-4|TRBV19
ASSSWQANEKLF
>-|TRBJ2-7|TRBV5-6
ASSPSGTYEQY
>-|TRBJ2-1|TRBV5-6
ASSWENEQF
>-|TRBJ2-7|TRBV27
ASSLSLATYEQY
>-|TRBJ2-2|TRBV28
ASKLRGLLNTGELF
>-|TRBJ2-3|TRBV4-3
ASSQEGTDTQY
>-|TRBJ2-7|TRBV27
ASSLSGETWFYEQY
>-|TRBJ2-5|TRBV4-3
ASSQDTGLQETQY
>-|TRBJ2-7|TRBV6-1
ASSEARAYEQY
>once|TRBJ1-2|TRBV5-1
ASSYWGPETGAAGGYT
>-|TRBJ1-1|TRBV4-2
ASSHRVGKTNTEAF
>-|TRBJ1-4|TRBV7-9
ASSPPGQINEKLF
>-|TRBJ1-3|TRBV7-9
ASRTTGGTGNTIY
>-|TRBJ2-3|TRBV28
ASSTQASTDTQY
>-|TRBJ2-7|TRBV11-3
ASSLAGQSYEQY
>-|TRBJ2-7|TRBV13
ASSSAGAGGPYEQY
>once|TRBJ2-1|TRBV27
ASSLSVSGRDNEQF
>-|TRBJ2-3|TRBV29-1
SVLGGRGSDTQY
>-|TRBJ1-5|TRBV2
ASSGVREDSNQPQH
>-|TRBJ2-7|TRBV4-3
ASSQEYEQY
>-|TRBJ1-1|TRBV28
ASSSPYMYTEAF
>-|TRBJ2-5|TRBV6-6
ASSYSGKRIQETQY
>-|TRBJ2-5|TRBV27
ASSSDYSGNPVGDQETQY
>-|TRBJ2-7|TRBV27
ASRTSGNLAEQY
>-|TRBJ2-2|TRBV30
AWSVENSSRTGELF
>once|TRBJ2-3|TRBV9
ASSVGKFDTQY
>-|TRBJ2-3|TRBV7-6
ASSLVDTTLLGDTQY